This T cell receptor beta chain was profiled in a study of early T cells in non-severe SARS-CoV-2 infection. The CDR3 length is 16 residues. Trimming at V came to 8 bases and at J to 5 bases, leaving 14 bases not matched to a gene. Germline CDR1 reads MNHEY; CDR2 reads SVGAGI. This clonotype was recorded many times. TCRdb re-called the 5' RACE reads through MiXCR, storing one row per CDR3 protein. The repertoire holds about 36,000 distinct CDR3 sequences, roughly 9.9% seen once, with around 12% in the top ten. The sequenced material came from whole blood. This sequence was found in an adult who was a healthcare worker with PCR-confirmed SARS-CoV-2 infection or an uninfected control (not recorded which). The rearrangement uses TRBV6-5 and TRBJ2-1; TRBD2 aligns across 8 bases. The CDR3 sequence: CASRRTSSTNNNEQFF. The CDR3 bases are TGTGCCAGCCGACGGACTAGCTCTACCAATAACAATGAGCAGTTCTTC.